These 10 T cell receptor beta chains were sequenced from one sample in a study of blood T cells in healthy people across ages (dated by TCRdb to the mid-2010s). The library was obtained by 5' RACE. The reads were generated on an Illumina HiSeq 2500. The second PCR ran for roughly 7 to 12 cycles and used a J-beta primer mix along with a sample-barcoded 5' primer. Through fastp at Q25 and MiXCR, TCRdb rebuilt clones from the public reads, retaining in-frame beta chains. Merged by CDR3 protein, the rows form single entries marked with the most common genes and DNA. Within this sample are fewer than 800,000 distinct CDR3 sequences, with around 25% of them counted one time only. 9% to 9.5% of the sample lies in the top ten. The same data also contributed to another study, on T cells of mothers and their children.

Sequencing was done on a sample of blood. Source of these receptors: a boy aged 5-17 years in good health.

The rearrangement links TRBV12-3 or TRBV12-4 to TRBJ1-2; D unclear. The CDR3 length is 13 residues. V gave up 8 bases and J gave up 4 bases, with 14 bases separating them. Here the CDR3 reads CASRSPKSYGYTF. CDR3 DNA: TGTGCCAGCCGTTCCCCGAAGAGCTATGGCTACACCTTC.

The chain uses TRBV6-1 and TRBJ1-5; 7 bases map to TRBD1. Germline V gene sequence: CDR1 MNHNS, CDR2 SASEGT. This CDR3 has 14 residues. J gave up 7 bases and V 5 bases, and 8 bases lay outside the gene matches. CDR3 in DNA: TGTGCCAGCAGTATGACAGGGTCCCGGCAGCCCCAGCATTTT. Protein: CASSMTGSRQPQHF.

Here the CDR3 reads CASSTGHDPYGYTF. DNA of the CDR3: TGTGCCAGCAGTACAGGTCATGATCCCTATGGCTACACCTTC. This chain connects TRBV12-3 or TRBV12-4 to TRBJ1-2; tentatively, D is TRBD1 (5 bases). Trimming shortened V by 5 bases and J by 4 bases, and 14 bases separated the two germline ends. The CDR3 length is 14 residues.

The rearrangement joins TRBV6-4 to TRBJ2-1; 9 nucleotides agree with TRBD2. Per germline, CDR1 MRHNA and CDR2 SNTAGT. Trimming removed 3 bases from V and 9 bases from J; junction bases left unmatched: 9. The CDR3 is 15 amino acids. The CDR3 bases are TGTGCCAGCAGTGAAGTAGCGGGAGTATTTAGTGAGCAGTTCTTC. Its protein is CASSEVAGVFSEQFF.

The CDR3 DNA reads as TGTGCCAGCAGCGGTAGACTCCTGGGAGGTGGAGAGACCCAGTACTTC. This sequence encodes CASSGRLLGGGETQYF. The chain couples TRBV9 to TRBJ2-5; D might be TRBD2 (6 bases). There are 16 residues in the CDR3. From germline, CDR1 is SGDLS and CDR2 YYNGEE. The germline V and J ends were trimmed by 3 bases and 4 bases, with 19 bases remaining between them.

CDR3 in DNA: TGTGCCACCAGTGATTGGGCTAGCGGATACAATGAGCAGTTCTTC. Its protein product is CATSDWASGYNEQFF. V and J are TRBV24-1 and TRBJ2-1; TRBD2 matches 7 bases. The germline V gene has CDR1 KGHDR and CDR2 SFDVKD. The CDR3 spans 15 residues. Unmatched junction bases numbered 4, after V lost 2 bases and J lost 4 bases.

J is TRBJ1-5 and V is TRBV2; unclear D gene. The CDR3 is 15 amino acids. Trimming took off 2 bases at V and 5 bases at J, with 13 bases between the two ends. Germline loops: CDR1 SNHLY, CDR2 FYNNEI. The CDR3 is CASSESYDNHQPQHF. The CDR3 nucleotides read TGTGCCAGCAGTGAAAGCTATGACAACCATCAGCCCCAGCATTTT.

The table lists this clonotype with many counts. The chain is built from TRBV29-1 and TRBJ2-5; D ambiguous. Trimming took 3 bases from V and 4 from J, leaving 3 bases between them. The germline CDR1 and CDR2 sequences are SQVTM and ANQGSEA. The length of the CDR3 is 10 residues. CDR3 DNA: TGCAGCGTTGAGGGAGAGACCCAGTACTTC. It encodes CSVEGETQYF.

This chain connects TRBV4-1 to TRBJ2-6; 8 bases line up with TRBD1. CDR1 is MGHRA, CDR2 YSYEKL, per germline. The V gene end was trimmed by 1 base and the J gene end by 4 bases; junction bases not matched to a gene: 3. The CDR3 extends over 16 amino acids. CDR3 in DNA: TGCGCCAGCAGCCAAGGGACAGGGCCCGGGGCCAACGTCCTGACTTTC. This codes for CASSQGTGPGANVLTF.

The chain links TRBV5-1 to TRBJ1-1; no firm D call. Germline lookup yields CDR1 SGHRS and CDR2 YFSETQ. V gave up 0 bases and J gave up 0 bases, with 15 bases separating them. The CDR3 is made up of 17 amino acids. The CDR3, as DNA: TGCGCCAGCAGCTTGGGGCAGATTTCTTTAATGAACACTGAAGCTTTCTTT. Amino acid sequence: CASSLGQISLMNTEAFF.